This entry concerns a single TCR beta chain. Antigen specificity is unknown. This sample is drawn from a study of cytomegalovirus exposure and HLA in healthy donors. The PCR ran on 60 Vbeta and 13 Jbeta primers. TCRdb's copy holds only in-frame clones and misses some; the assay was immunoSEQ multiplex PCR. Among under 200,000 clones listed, around three quarters were seen once. Whole-study findings and limits: A likely sequencing artifact accounted for one observed cluster of highly shared sequence variants. TCR beta chain V- and J-gene trimming was linked, in a later analysis, to a missense variant in DCLRE1C. The study flagged 150 to 200 TCR beta chains as cytomegalovirus-associated.

The germline gives CDR1 SGHTA, CDR2 FQGNSA. Trimming removed 4 bases from V and 3 bases from J; junction bases left unmatched: 5. CDR3 length equals 15 residues. Whereas donors were nominally healthy upon sampling, unrecorded immune exposures were probable. The sequence was obtained from a man between 45 and 60 years old in good health and CMV-seropositive. V and J are TRBV7-2 and TRBJ1-5; 8 nucleotides agree with TRBD1. Sequencing was done on a sample of PBMCs. In nucleotides, the CDR3 is TGTGCCAGCAGCTCGGGACAGGCGTTCAATCAGCCCCAGCATTTT. Protein: CASSSGQAFNQPQHF.